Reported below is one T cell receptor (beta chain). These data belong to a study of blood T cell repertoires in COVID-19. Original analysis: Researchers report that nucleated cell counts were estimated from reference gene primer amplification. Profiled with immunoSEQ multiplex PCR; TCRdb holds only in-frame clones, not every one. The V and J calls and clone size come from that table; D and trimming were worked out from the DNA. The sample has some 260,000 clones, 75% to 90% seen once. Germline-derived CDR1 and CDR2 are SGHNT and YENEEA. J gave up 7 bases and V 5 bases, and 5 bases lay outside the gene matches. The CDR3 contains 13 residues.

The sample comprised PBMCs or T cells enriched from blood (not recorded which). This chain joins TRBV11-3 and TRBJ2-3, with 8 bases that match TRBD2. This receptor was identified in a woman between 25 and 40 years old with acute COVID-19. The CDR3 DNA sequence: TGTGCCAGCAGCCCCCGGGGGGGAAATACGCAGTATTTT. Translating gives CASSPRGGNTQYF.